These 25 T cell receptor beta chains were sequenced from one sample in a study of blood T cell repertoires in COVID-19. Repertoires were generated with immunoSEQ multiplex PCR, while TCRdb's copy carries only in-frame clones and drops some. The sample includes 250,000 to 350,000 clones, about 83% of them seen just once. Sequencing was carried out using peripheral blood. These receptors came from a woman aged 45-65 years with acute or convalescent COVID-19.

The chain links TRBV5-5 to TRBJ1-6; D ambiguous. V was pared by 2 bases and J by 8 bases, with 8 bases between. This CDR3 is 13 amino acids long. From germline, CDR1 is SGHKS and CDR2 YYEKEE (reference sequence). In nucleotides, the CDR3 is TGTGCCAGCAGCTTAACACGGGATTCACCCCTCCACTTT. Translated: CASSLTRDSPLHF.

In DNA, the CDR3 is TGTGCCAGCAGCTTGGTTAGCGGGAGTTACGAGCAGTACTTC. As protein: CASSLVSGSYEQYF. The V call is TRBV5-4, the J call TRBJ2-7; 9 nucleotides line up with TRBD2. The CDR3 runs to 14 residues. V shed 0 bases, J shed 4 bases, and the junction held 2 bases outside the gene matches. Germline assignment: CDR1 SGHNT and CDR2 YYREEE (reference sequence).

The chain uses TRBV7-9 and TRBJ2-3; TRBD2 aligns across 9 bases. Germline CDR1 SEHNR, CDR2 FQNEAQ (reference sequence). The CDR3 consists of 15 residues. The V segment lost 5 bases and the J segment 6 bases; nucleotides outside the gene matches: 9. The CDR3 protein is CASSPGLALSDTQYF. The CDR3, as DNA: TGTGCCAGCAGCCCGGGACTAGCACTTTCGGATACGCAGTATTTT.

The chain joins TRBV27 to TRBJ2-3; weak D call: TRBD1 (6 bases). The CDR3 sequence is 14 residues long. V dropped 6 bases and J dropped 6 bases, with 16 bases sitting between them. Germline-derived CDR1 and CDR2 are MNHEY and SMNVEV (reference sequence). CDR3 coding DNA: TGTGCCAGCAGAGGGGGTCTAGGGTACGATACGCAGTATTTT. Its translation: CASRGGLGYDTQYF.

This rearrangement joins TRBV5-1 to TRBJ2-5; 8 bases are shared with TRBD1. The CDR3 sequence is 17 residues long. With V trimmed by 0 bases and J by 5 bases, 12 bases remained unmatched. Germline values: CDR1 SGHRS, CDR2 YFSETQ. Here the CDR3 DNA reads TGCGCCAGCAGCTTGGATCCTTCAGGGGGCGAGGGGGAGACCCAGTACTTC. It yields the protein CASSLDPSGGEGETQYF. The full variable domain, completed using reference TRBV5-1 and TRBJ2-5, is KAGVTQTPRYLIKTRGQQVTLSCSPISGHRSVSWYQQTPGQGLQFLFEYFSETQRNKGNFPGRFSGRQFSNSRSEMNVSTLELGDSALYLCASSLDPSGGEGETQYFGPGTRLLVL.

This CDR3 is CASTSLRQGNGYTF. CDR3 in DNA: TGTGCCAGCACCTCCCTACGACAGGGAAATGGCTACACCTTC. The chain is built from TRBV7-2 and TRBJ1-2, with 7 bases fitting TRBD1. The CDR3 runs to 14 residues. Trimming took 7 bases from V and 6 from J; bases not matched to a gene: 11. CDR1 is SGHTA, CDR2 FQGNSA, per germline.

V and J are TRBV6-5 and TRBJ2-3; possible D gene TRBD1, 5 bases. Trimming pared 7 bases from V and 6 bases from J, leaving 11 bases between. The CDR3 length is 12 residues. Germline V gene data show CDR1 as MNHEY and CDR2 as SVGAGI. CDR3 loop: CASTERGDTQYF. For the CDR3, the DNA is TGTGCCAGCACGGAAAGGGGTGATACGCAGTATTTT.

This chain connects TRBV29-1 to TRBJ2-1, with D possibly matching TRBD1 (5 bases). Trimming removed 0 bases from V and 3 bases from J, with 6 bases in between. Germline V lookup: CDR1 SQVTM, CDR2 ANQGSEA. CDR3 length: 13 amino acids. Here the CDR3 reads CSVEDRVYNEQFF. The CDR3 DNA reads TGCAGCGTTGAAGACAGGGTCTACAATGAGCAGTTCTTC.

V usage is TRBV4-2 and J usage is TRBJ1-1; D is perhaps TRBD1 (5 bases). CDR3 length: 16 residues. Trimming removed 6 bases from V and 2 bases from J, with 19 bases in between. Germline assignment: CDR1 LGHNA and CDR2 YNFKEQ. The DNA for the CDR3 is TGTGCCAGCAGGCTCTTTGGGGCAGCCACTAACACTGAAGCTTTCTTT. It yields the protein CASRLFGAATNTEAFF.

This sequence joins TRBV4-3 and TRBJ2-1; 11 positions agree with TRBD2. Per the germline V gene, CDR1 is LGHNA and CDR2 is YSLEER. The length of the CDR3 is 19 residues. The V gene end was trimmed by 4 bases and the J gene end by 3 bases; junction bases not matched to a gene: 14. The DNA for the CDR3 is TGCGCCAGCAGCCTAAGGGGGGTTGGCGGGACTAGCGGCTACAATGAGCAGTTCTTC. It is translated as CASSLRGVGGTSGYNEQFF.

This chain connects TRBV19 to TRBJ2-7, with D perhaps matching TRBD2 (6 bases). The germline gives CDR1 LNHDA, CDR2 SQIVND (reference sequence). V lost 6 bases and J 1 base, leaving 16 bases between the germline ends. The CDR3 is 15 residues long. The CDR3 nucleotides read TGTGCCAGTAGCACGACGGGAGAGGCGTCCTACGAGCAGTACTTC. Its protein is CASSTTGEASYEQYF.

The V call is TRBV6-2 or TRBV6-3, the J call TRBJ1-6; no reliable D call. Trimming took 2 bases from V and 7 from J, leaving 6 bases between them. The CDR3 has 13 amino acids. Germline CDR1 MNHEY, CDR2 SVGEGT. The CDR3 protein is CASSYGENSPLHF. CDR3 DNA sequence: TGTGCCAGCAGTTACGGTGAGAATTCACCCCTCCACTTT.

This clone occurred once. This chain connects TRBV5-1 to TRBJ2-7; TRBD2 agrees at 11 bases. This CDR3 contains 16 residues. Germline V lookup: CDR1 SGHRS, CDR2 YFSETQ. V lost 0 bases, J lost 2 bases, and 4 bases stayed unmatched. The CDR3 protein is CASSLDVAGGAYEQYF. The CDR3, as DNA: TGCGCCAGCAGCTTGGATGTAGCGGGAGGGGCCTACGAGCAGTACTTC.

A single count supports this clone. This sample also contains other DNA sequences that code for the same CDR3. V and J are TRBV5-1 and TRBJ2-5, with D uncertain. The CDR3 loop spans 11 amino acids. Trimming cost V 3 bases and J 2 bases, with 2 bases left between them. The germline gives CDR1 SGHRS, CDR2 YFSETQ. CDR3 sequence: CASSSQETQYF. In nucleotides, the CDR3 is TGCGCCAGCAGCTCACAAGAGACCCAGTACTTC.

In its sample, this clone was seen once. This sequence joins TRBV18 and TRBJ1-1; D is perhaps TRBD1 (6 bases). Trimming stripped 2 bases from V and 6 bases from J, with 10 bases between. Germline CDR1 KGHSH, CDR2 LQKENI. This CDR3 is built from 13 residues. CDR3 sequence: CASSPSRQAEAFF. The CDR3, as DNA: TGTGCCAGCTCACCAAGCCGACAGGCTGAAGCTTTCTTT.

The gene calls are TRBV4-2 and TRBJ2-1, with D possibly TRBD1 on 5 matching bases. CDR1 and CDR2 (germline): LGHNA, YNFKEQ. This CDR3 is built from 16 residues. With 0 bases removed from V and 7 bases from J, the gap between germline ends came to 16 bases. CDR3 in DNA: TGTGCCAGCAGCCAAGAAGGGGTTAGCCTGCTAAATGAGCAGTTCTTC. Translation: CASSQEGVSLLNEQFF.

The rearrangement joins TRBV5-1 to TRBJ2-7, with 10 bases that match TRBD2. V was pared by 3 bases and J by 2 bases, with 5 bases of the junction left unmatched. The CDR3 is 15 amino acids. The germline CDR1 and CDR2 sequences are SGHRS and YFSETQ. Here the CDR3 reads CASSSSGSIPYEQYF. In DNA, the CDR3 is TGCGCCAGCAGCTCTAGCGGGAGCATCCCCTACGAGCAGTACTTC.

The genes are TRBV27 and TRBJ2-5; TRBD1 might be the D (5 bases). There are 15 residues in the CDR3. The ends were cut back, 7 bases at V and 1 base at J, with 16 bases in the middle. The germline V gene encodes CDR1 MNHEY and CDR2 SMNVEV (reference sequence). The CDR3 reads CASKETRQSQETQYF. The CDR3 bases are TGTGCCAGCAAAGAAACCCGACAGAGCCAAGAGACCCAGTACTTC.

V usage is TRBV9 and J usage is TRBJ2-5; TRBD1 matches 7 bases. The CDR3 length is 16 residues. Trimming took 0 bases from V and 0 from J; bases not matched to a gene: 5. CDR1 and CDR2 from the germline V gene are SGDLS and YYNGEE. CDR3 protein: CASSVGGTAYQETQYF. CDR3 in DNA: TGTGCCAGCAGCGTAGGAGGGACAGCGTACCAAGAGACCCAGTACTTC. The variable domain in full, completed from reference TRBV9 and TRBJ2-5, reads DSGVTQTPKHLITATGQRVTLRCSPRSGDLSVYWYQQSLDQGLQFLIQYYNGEERAKGNILERFSAQQFPDLHSELNLSSLELGDSALYFCASSVGGTAYQETQYFGPGTRLLVL.

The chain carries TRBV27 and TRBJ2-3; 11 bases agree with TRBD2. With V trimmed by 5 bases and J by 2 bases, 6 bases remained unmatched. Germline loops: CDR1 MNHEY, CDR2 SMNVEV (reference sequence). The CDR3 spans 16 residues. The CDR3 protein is CASSPGLAEITDTQYF. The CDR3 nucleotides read TGTGCCAGCAGTCCGGGACTAGCGGAAATCACAGATACGCAGTATTTT.

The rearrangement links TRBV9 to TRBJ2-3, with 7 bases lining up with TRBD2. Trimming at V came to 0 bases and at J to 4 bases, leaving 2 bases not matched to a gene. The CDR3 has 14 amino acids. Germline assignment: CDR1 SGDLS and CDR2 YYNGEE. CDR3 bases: TGTGCCAGCAGCGTAGGTGGGGGGGCAGATACGCAGTATTTT. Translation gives CASSVGGGADTQYF.

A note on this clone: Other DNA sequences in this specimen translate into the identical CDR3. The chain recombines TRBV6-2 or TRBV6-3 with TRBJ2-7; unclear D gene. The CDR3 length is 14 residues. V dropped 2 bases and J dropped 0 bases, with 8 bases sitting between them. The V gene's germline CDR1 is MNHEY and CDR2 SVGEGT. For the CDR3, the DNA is TGTGCCAGCAGTTACCCCGACTTCTCCTACGAGCAGTACTTC. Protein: CASSYPDFSYEQYF.

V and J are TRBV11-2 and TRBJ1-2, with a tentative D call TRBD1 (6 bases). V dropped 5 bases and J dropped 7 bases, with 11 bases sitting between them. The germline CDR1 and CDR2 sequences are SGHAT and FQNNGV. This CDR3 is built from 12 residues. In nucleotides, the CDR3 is TGTGCCAGCAGCCAGACAGGTCGTGGCTACACCTTC. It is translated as CASSQTGRGYTF. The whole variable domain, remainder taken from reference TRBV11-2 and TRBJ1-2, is EAGVAQSPRYKIIEKRQSVAFWCNPISGHATLYWYQQILGQGPKLLIQFQNNGVVDDSQLPKDRFSAERLKGVDSTLKIQPAKLEDSAVYLCASSQTGRGYTFGSGTRLTVV.

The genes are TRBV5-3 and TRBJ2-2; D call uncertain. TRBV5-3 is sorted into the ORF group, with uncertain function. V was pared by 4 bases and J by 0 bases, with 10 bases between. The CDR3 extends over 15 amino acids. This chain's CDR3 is CARSPNYANTGELFF. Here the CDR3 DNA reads TGTGCCAGAAGCCCCAACTACGCGAACACCGGGGAGCTGTTTTTT.

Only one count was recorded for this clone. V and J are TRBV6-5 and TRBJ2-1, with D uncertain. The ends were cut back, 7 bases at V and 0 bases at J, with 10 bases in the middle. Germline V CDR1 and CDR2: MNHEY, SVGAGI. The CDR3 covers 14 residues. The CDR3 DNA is TGTGCCAGCATCGAACCGAGCTCCTACAATGAGCAGTTCTTC. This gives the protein CASIEPSSYNEQFF.